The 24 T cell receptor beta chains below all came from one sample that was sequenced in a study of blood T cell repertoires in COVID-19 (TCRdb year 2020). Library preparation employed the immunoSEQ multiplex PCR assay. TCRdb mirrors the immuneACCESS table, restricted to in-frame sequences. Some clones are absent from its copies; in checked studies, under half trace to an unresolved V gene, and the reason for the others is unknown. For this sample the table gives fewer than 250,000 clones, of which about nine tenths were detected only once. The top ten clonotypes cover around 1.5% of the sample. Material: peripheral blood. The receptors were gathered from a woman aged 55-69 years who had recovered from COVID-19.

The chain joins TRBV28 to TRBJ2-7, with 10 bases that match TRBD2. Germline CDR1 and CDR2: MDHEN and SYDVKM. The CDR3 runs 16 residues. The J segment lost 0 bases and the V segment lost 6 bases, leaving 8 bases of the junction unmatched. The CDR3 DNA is TGTGCCAGCAGCCTCTCCGGGACTAGCGTCTCCTACGAGCAGTACTTC. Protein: CASSLSGTSVSYEQYF.

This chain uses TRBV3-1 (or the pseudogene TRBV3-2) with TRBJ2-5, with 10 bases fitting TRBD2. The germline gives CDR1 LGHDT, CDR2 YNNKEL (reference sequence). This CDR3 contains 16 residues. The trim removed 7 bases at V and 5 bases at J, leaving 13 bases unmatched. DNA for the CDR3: TGTGCCAGCACCGAGACCGGACTAGCGGCGGGCGAGACCCAGTACTTC. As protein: CASTETGLAAGETQYF.

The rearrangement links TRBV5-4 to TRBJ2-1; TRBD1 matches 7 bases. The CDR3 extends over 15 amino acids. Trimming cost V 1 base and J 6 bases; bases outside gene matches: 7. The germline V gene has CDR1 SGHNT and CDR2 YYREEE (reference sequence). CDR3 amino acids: CASSLRQGLLNEQFF. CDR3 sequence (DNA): TGTGCCAGCAGCTTGAGACAGGGATTACTCAATGAGCAGTTCTTC.

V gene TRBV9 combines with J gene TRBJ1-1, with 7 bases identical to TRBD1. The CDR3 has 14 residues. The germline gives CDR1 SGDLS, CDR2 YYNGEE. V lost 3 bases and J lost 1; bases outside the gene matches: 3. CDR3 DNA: TGTGCCAGCAGCGCAGGGACAGCGAACACTGAAGCTTTCTTT. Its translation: CASSAGTANTEAFF. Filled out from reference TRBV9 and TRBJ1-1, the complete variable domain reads DSGVTQTPKHLITATGQRVTLRCSPRSGDLSVYWYQQSLDQGLQFLIQYYNGEERAKGNILERFSAQQFPDLHSELNLSSLELGDSALYFCASSAGTANTEAFFGQGTRLTVV.

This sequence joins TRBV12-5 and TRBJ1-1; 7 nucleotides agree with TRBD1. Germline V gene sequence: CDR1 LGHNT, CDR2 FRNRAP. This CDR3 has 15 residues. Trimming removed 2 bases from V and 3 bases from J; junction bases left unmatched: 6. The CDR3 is CASGLNHRGDTEAFF. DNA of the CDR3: TGTGCTAGTGGTTTGAACCACAGGGGAGACACTGAAGCTTTCTTT.

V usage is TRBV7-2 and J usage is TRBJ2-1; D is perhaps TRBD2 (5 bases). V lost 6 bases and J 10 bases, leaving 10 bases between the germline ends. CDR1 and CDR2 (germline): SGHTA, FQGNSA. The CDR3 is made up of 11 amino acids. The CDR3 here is CASRGRGEQFF. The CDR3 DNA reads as TGTGCCAGCAGGGGCCGGGGAGAGCAGTTCTTC.

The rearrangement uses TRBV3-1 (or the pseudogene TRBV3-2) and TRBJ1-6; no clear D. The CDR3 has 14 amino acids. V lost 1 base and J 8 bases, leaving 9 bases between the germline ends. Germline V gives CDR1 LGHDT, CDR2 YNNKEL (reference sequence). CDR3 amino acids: CASSQGAGDSPLHF. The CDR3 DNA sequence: TGTGCCAGCAGCCAAGGGGCCGGGGATTCACCCCTCCACTTT.

CDR3 amino acids: CAGSSRHLRTEAFF. DNA for the CDR3: TGTGCCGGCTCCTCCCGACATTTACGGACTGAAGCTTTCTTT. The chain employs TRBV28 and TRBJ1-1; D gene uncertain. V lost 11 bases and J lost 5, with 21 bases in between. In germline, CDR1 is MDHEN, CDR2 SYDVKM. This CDR3 region has 14 residues. Full variable domain (rest looked up from reference TRBV28 and TRBJ1-1): DVKVTQSSRYLVKRTGEKVFLECVQDMDHENMFWYRQDPGLGLRLIYFSYDVKMKEKGDIPEGYSVSREKKERFSLILESASTNQTSMYLCAGSSRHLRTEAFFGQGTRLTVV.

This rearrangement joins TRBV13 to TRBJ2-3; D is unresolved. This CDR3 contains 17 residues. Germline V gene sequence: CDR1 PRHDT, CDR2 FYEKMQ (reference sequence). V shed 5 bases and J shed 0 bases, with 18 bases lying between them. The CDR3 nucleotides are TGTGCCAGCAGCAACGTCCCCCGCAGGTCTAGCACAGATACGCAGTATTTT. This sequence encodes CASSNVPRRSSTDTQYF.

The CDR3 DNA sequence: TGTGCCAGCAGCTCCTTAGCGGGGGGGCTGGTTGAGCAGTTCTTC. Translation: CASSSLAGGLVEQFF. The chain employs TRBV7-2 and TRBJ2-1; 11 positions match TRBD2. This CDR3 is 15 amino acids long. Trimming cost V 4 bases and J 9 bases; bases outside gene matches: 8. Germline-derived CDR1 and CDR2 are SGHTA and FQGNSA.

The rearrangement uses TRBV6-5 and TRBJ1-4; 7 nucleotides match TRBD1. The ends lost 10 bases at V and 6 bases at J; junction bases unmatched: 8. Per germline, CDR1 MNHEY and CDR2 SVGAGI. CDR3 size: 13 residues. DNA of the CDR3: TGTGCCATCCTCACAGGGACAGATGAAAAACTGTTTTTT. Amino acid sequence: CAILTGTDEKLFF.

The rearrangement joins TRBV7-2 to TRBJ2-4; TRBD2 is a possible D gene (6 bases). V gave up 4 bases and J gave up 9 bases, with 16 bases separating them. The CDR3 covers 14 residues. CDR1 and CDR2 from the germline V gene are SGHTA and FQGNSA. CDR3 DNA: TGTGCCAGCAGCTCCTCAGTCGGAGGGAGCATTCAGTACTTC. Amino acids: CASSSSVGGSIQYF.

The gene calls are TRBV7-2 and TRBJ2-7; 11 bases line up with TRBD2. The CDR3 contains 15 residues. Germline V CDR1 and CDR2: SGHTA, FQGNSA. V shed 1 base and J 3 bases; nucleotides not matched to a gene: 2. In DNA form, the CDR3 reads TGTGCCAGCAGCTTAGGACTAGCGGGGCGCTACGAGCAGTACTTC. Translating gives CASSLGLAGRYEQYF.

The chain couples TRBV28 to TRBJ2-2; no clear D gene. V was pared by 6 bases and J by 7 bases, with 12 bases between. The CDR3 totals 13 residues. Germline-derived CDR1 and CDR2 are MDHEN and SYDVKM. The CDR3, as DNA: TGTGCCAGCAGGGGCTTTGCTGGCGGGGAGCTGTTTTTT. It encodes CASRGFAGGELFF.

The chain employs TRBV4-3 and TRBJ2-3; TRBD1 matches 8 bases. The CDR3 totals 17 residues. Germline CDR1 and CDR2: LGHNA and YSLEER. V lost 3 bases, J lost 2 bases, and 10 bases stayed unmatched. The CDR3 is CASSQVLTGAVTDTQYF. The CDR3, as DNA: TGCGCCAGCAGCCAGGTTTTGACAGGGGCCGTCACAGATACGCAGTATTTT.

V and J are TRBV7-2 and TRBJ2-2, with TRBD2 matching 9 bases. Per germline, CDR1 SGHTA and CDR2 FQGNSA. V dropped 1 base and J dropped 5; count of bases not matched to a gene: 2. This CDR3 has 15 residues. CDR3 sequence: CASSLGLAVTGELFF. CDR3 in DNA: TGTGCCAGCAGCTTAGGACTAGCGGTAACCGGGGAGCTGTTTTTT. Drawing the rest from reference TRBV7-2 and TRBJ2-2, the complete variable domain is GAGVSQSPSNKVTEKGKDVELRCDPISGHTALYWYRQSLGQGLEFLIYFQGNSAPDKSGLPSDRFSAERTGGSVSTLTIQRTQQEDSAVYLCASSLGLAVTGELFFGEGSRLTVL.

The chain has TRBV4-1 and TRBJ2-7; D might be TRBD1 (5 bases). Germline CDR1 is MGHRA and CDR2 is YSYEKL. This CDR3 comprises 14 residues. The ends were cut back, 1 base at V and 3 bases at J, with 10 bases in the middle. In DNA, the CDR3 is TGCGCCAGCAGCCAAGGACAGTCGGGCTACGAGCAGTACTTC. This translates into CASSQGQSGYEQYF.

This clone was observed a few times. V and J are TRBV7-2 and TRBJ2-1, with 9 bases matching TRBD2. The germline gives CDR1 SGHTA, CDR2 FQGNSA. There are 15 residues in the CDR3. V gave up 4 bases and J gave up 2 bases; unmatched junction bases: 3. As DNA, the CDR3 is TGTGCCAGCAGCTCCCAGCGGGGGGCCTACAATGAGCAGTTCTTC. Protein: CASSSQRGAYNEQFF. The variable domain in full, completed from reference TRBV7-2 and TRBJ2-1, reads GAGVSQSPSNKVTEKGKDVELRCDPISGHTALYWYRQSLGQGLEFLIYFQGNSAPDKSGLPSDRFSAERTGGSVSTLTIQRTQQEDSAVYLCASSSQRGAYNEQFFGPGTRLTVL.

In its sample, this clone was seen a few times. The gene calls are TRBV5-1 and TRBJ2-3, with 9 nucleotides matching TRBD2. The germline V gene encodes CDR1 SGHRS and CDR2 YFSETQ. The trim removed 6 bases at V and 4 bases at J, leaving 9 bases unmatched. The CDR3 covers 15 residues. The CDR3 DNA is TGCGCCAGCACCGAGGGGACTAGCTCAGCAGATACGCAGTATTTT. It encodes CASTEGTSSADTQYF.

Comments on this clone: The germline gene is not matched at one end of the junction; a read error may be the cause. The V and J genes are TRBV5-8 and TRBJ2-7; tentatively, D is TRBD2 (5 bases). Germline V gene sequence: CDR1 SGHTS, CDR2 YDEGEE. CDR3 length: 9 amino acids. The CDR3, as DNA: TGTGCCAGCAGCTTGACTAGATCCTTC. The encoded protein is CASSLTRSF.

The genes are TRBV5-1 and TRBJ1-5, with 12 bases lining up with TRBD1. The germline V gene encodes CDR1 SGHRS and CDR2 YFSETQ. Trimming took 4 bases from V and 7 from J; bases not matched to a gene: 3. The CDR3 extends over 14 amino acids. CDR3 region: CASSGTGGDQPQHF. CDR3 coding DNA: TGCGCCAGCAGCGGGACAGGGGGCGACCAGCCCCAGCATTTT.

The CDR3 DNA is TGTGCCATCAGTGAGTTTCAGACAGGGGGCAGGGACGAGCAGTACTTC. Protein: CAISEFQTGGRDEQYF. V gene TRBV10-3 combines with J gene TRBJ2-7; 10 nucleotides line up with TRBD1. The CDR3 extends over 16 amino acids. Looked up from germline, CDR1 is ENHRY and CDR2 is SYGVKD. Germline trimming cut 1 base from V and 5 bases from J; bases unmatched to any gene: 8.

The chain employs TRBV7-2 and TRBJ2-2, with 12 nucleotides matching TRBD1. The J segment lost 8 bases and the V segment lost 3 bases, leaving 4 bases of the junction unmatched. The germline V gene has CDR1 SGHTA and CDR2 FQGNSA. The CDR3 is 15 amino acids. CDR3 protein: CASSFRDRGHGELFF. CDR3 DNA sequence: TGTGCCAGCAGCTTCCGGGACAGGGGGCATGGGGAGCTGTTTTTT.

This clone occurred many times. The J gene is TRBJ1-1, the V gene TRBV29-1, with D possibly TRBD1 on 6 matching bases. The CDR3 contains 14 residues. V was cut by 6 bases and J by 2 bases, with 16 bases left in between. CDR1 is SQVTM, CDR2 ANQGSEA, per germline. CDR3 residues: CSVAQGGSNTEAFF. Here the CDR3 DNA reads TGCAGCGTAGCACAGGGTGGGAGTAACACTGAAGCTTTCTTT.